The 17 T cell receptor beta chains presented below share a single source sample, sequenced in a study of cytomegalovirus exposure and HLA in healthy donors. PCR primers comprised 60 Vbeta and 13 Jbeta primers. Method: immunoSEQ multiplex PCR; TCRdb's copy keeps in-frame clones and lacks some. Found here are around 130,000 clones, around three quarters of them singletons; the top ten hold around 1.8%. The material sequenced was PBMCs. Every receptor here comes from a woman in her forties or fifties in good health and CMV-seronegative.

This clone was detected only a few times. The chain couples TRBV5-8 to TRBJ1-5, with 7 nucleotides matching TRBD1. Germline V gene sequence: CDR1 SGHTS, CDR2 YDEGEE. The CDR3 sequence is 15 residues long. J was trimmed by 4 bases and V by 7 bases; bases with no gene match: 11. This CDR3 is CASQPGDRTNQPQHF. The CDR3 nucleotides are TGTGCCAGCCAACCAGGGGACAGAACTAATCAGCCCCAGCATTTT.

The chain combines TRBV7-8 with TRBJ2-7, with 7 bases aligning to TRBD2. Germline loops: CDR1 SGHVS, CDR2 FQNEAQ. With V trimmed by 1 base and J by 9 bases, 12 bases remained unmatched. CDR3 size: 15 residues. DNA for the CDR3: TGTGCCAGCAGCTTAGGACTAGCCGGGACTACAGGGCAGTACTTC. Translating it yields CASSLGLAGTTGQYF. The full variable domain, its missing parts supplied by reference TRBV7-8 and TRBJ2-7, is GAGVSQSPRYKVAKRGQDVALRCDPISGHVSLFWYQQALGQGPEFLTYFQNEAQLDKSGLPSDRFFAERPEGSVSTLKIQRTQQEDSAVYLCASSLGLAGTTGQYFGPGTRLTVT.

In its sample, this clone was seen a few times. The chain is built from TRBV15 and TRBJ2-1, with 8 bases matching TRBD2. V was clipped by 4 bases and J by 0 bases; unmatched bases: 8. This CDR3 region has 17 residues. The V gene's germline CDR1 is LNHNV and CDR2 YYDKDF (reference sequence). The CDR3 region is CATSNGGRTSSYNEQFF. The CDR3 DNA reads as TGTGCCACCAGCAACGGCGGGAGGACGAGCTCCTACAATGAGCAGTTCTTC.

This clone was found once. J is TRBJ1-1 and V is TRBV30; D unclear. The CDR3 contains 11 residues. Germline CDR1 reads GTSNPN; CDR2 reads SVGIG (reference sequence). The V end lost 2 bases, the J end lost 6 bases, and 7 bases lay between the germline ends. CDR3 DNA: TGTGCCTGGAGTCCGCGCCCTGAAGCTTTCTTT. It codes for CAWSPRPEAFF.

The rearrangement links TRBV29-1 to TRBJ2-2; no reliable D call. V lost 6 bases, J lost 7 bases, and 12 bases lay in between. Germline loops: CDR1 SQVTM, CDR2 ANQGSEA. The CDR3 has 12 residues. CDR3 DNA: TGCAGCGTCCGGGTCTCTGTCGGGGAGCTGTTTTTT. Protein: CSVRVSVGELFF.

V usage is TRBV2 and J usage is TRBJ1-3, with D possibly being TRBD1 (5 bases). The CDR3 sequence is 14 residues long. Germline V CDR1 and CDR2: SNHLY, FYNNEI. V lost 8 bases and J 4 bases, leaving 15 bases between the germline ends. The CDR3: CASGNSGSGNTIYF. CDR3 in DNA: TGTGCCAGCGGAAATTCAGGGTCCGGAAACACCATATATTTT.

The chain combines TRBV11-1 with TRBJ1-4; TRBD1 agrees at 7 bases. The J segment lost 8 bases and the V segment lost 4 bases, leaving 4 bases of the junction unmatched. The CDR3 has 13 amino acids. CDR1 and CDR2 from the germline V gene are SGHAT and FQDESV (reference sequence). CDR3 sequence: CASSYRGKEKLFF. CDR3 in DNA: TGTGCCAGCAGCTACAGGGGAAAGGAAAAACTGTTTTTT.

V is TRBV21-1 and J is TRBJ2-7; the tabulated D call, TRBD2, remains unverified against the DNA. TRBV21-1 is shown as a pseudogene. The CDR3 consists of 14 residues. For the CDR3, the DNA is TGTGCCAGCAGCAGAAGATCCGACCGACCGGAGCAGTACGTC. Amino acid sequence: CASSRRSDRPEQYV.

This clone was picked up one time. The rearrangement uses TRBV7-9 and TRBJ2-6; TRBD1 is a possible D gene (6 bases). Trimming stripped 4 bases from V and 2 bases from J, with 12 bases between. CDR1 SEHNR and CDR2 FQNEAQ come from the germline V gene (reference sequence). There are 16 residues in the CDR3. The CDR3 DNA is TGTGCCAGCAGCTCTGATGGGGGCGCTGGGGCCAACGTCCTGACTTTC. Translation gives CASSSDGGAGANVLTF.

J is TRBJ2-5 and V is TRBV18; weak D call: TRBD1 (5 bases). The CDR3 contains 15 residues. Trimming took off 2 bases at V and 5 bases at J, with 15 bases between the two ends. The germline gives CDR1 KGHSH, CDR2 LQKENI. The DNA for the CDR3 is TGTGCCAGCTCACCAGGGGCAAGTCGTAGGGAGACCCAGTACTTC. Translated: CASSPGASRRETQYF.

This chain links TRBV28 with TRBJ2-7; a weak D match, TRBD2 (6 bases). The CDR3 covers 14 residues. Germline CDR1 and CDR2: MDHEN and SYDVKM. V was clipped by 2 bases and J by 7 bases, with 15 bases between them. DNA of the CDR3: TGTGCCAGCAGTTTAACGGGACTTCCCCGGGAGCAGTACTTC. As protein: CASSLTGLPREQYF.

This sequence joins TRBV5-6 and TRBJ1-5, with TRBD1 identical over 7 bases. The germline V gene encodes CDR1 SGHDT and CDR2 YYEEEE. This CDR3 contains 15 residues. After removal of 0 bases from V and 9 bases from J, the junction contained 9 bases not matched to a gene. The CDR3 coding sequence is TGTGCCAGCAGCTTGGCCCGACAGGGCCTGGGGCCCCAGCATTTT. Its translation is CASSLARQGLGPQHF.

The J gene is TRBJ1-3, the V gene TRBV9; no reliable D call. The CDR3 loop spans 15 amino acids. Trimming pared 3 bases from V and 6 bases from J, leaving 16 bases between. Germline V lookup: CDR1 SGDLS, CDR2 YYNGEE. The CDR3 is CASSGEGAASNTIYF. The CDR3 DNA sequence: TGTGCCAGCAGCGGGGAGGGAGCAGCGTCAAACACCATATATTTT. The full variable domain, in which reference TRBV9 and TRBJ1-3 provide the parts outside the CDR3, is DSGVTQTPKHLITATGQRVTLRCSPRSGDLSVYWYQQSLDQGLQFLIQYYNGEERAKGNILERFSAQQFPDLHSELNLSSLELGDSALYFCASSGEGAASNTIYFGEGSWLTVV.

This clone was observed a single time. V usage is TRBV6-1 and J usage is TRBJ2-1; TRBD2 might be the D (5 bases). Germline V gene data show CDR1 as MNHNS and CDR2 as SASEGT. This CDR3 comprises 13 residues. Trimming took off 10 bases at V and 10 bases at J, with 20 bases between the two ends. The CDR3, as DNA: TGTGCCACCCTCCGAGTATACGGGAACGAGCAGTTCTTC. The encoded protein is CATLRVYGNEQFF.

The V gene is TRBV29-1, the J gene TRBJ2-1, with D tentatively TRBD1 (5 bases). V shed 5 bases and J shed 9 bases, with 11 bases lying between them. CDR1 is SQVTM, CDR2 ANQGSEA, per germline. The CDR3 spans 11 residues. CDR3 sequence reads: CSVSRGSEQFF. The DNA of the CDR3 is TGCAGCGTTTCTAGGGGCAGTGAGCAGTTCTTC.

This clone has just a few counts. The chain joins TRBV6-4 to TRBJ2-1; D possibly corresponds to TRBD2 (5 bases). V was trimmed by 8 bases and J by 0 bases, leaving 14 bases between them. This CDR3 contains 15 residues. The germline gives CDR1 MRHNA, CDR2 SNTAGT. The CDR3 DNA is TGTGCCAGCGAGTCGGGATTGAGCTCCTACAATGAGCAGTTCTTC. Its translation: CASESGLSSYNEQFF.

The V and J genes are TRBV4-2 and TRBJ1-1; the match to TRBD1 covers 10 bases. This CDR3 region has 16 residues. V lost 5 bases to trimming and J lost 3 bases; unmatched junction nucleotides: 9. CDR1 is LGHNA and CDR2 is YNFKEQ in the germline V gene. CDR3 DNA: TGTGCCAGCAGCTCCTTGACAGGGGGCGAGGACACTGAAGCTTTCTTT. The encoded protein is CASSSLTGGEDTEAFF.